These 20 T cell receptor beta chains came from one sample sequenced in a study of cytomegalovirus exposure and HLA in healthy donors. PCR primers comprised 60 Vbeta and 13 Jbeta primers. Here immunoSEQ multiplex PCR was the method, and the copy in TCRdb shows in-frame clones only, minus some. The sample lists 200,000 to 250,000 clones, more than 85% occurring once. Material for sequencing was PBMCs. The receptors shown here come from a woman under 30 in good health and CMV-seronegative.

The chain couples TRBV28 to TRBJ2-5, with D tentatively TRBD1 (6 bases). The end of the DNA aligns better with TRBJ2-7, so the J call may be wrong. The V gene's germline CDR1 is MDHEN and CDR2 SYDVKM. This CDR3 has 15 residues. For the CDR3, the DNA is TGTGCCAGCAGTTTGCAGGGGTCTGTCTCCTACGAGCAGTACTTC. Protein product: CASSLQGSVSYEQYF.

This sequence joins TRBV6-1 and TRBJ1-2, with 7 bases matching TRBD1. The CDR3 length is 14 residues. The V segment lost 3 bases and the J segment 9 bases; nucleotides outside the gene matches: 10. Germline V gives CDR1 MNHNS, CDR2 SASEGT. The CDR3 nucleotides read TGTGCCAGCAGTGACCACAGGGGAGCGGAACGCTACACCTTC. This encodes CASSDHRGAERYTF.

The chain joins TRBV6-5 to TRBJ2-7; 7 bases map to TRBD2. The ends lost 2 bases at V and 2 bases at J; junction bases unmatched: 3. The CDR3 is 14 residues long. Germline lookup yields CDR1 MNHEY and CDR2 SVGAGI. CDR3 in amino acids: CASSYGGRAYEQYF. The CDR3 nucleotides read TGTGCCAGCAGTTACGGCGGGAGAGCCTACGAGCAGTACTTC.

V gene TRBV10-2 combines with J gene TRBJ2-3, with a possible D match to TRBD1 (6 bases). This CDR3 comprises 14 residues. The germline gives CDR1 WSHSY, CDR2 SAAADI. V lost 7 bases, J lost 1 base, and 12 bases lay in between. The CDR3 spells CASNTGFRTDTQYF. As DNA, the CDR3 is TGCGCCAGCAATACAGGGTTTCGCACAGATACGCAGTATTTT.

V gene TRBV4-2 combines with J gene TRBJ2-5; 9 bases align to TRBD2. This CDR3 has 18 residues. V trimming: 0 bases; J trimming: 5 bases; junction bases outside the gene matches: 13. Germline V lookup: CDR1 LGHNA, CDR2 YNFKEQ. The CDR3 DNA reads as TGTGCCAGCAGCCAAGAGGAACCTAGCGGGGCACTAAGTGAGACCCAGTACTTC. It is translated as CASSQEEPSGALSETQYF.

The chain recombines TRBV5-1 with TRBJ2-1; 15 bases are shared with TRBD2. The CDR3 is 19 amino acids. Trimming removed 1 base from V and 0 bases from J; junction bases left unmatched: 5. The germline V gene encodes CDR1 SGHRS and CDR2 YFSETQ. CDR3 residues: CASSLWGLAGGSSYNEQFF. The CDR3 region has the DNA TGCGCCAGCAGCTTGTGGGGACTAGCGGGAGGTAGCTCCTACAATGAGCAGTTCTTC.

About this clone itself: The sample holds other DNA sequences that translate to the same CDR3. J is TRBJ1-5 and V is TRBV9, with 10 bases identical to TRBD1. CDR1 and CDR2 from the germline V gene are SGDLS and YYNGEE. The CDR3 runs to 15 residues. V was pared by 0 bases and J by 7 bases, with 4 bases of the junction left unmatched. CDR3 sequence (DNA): TGTGCCAGCAGCGTAGAGGGACAGGGGAACCAGCCCCAGCATTTT. Translated, it gives CASSVEGQGNQPQHF.

This sequence joins TRBV5-1 and TRBJ1-1, with a possible D match to TRBD1 (6 bases). Germline V lookup: CDR1 SGHRS, CDR2 YFSETQ. V lost 4 bases to trimming and J lost 3 bases, with 16 bases between them. This CDR3 has 15 amino acids. The CDR3 nucleotides read TGCGCCAGCAGCCCGGGGTTGGGGGCGGACACTGAAGCTTTCTTT. It translates to CASSPGLGADTEAFF.

The rearrangement links TRBV6-5 to TRBJ1-5, with D possibly being TRBD1 (5 bases). V was trimmed by 5 bases and J by 1 base, leaving 9 bases between them. The CDR3 consists of 14 residues. The germline V gene has CDR1 MNHEY and CDR2 SVGAGI. This CDR3 is CASSDYRSNQPQHF. The CDR3 nucleotides are TGTGCCAGCAGTGACTACAGGAGCAATCAGCCCCAGCATTTT.

This clone came up once. The sample holds other DNA sequences that translate to the same CDR3. This chain uses TRBV18 with TRBJ2-7, with a tentative D call TRBD2 (5 bases). In germline, CDR1 is KGHSH, CDR2 LQKENI. There are 13 residues in the CDR3. Trimming took off 3 bases at V and 0 bases at J, with 6 bases between the two ends. DNA for the CDR3: TGTGCCAGCTCACCTGGGAGCTCCTACGAGCAGTACTTC. Encoded protein: CASSPGSSYEQYF.

The rearrangement uses TRBV29-1 and TRBJ1-2; TRBD1 matches at 12 bases. V lost 6 bases and J lost 8; bases outside the gene matches: 7. This CDR3 region has 13 residues. CDR1 SQVTM and CDR2 ANQGSEA come from the germline V gene. The CDR3 DNA sequence: TGCAGCGTGGATAGGGACAGGGGGCAAGGCTACACCTTC. Protein product: CSVDRDRGQGYTF.

The chain employs TRBV7-9 and TRBJ2-7; 7 bases are a match to TRBD1. This CDR3 is 15 amino acids long. V gave up 2 bases and J gave up 3 bases; unmatched junction bases: 7. Germline V gene lookup returns CDR1 SEHNR and CDR2 FQNEAQ (reference sequence). The CDR3 DNA sequence: TGTGCCAGCAGCTTATCAGAGGGGGCTATCTACGAGCAGTACTTC. Encoded protein: CASSLSEGAIYEQYF.

The chain has TRBV7-9 and TRBJ2-7; 11 bases fit TRBD2. Per the germline V gene, CDR1 is SEHNR and CDR2 is FQNEAQ (reference sequence). V shed 3 bases, J shed 0 bases, and the junction held 4 bases outside the gene matches. The CDR3 runs 16 residues. The CDR3 coding sequence is TGTGCCAGCAGCTTCGGGACTAGCGGAACCTCCTACGAGCAGTACTTC. This sequence encodes CASSFGTSGTSYEQYF. Full variable domain (rest looked up from reference TRBV7-9 and TRBJ2-7): DTGVSQNPRHKITKRGQNVTFRCDPISEHNRLYWYRQTLGQGPEFLTYFQNEAQLEKSRLLSDRFSAERPKGSFSTLEIQRTEQGDSAMYLCASSFGTSGTSYEQYFGPGTRLTVT.

CDR3 residues: CASSFPRGPNTEAFF. CDR3 in DNA: TGTGCCAGCAGCTTCCCCAGGGGACCTAACACTGAAGCTTTCTTT. This chain links TRBV7-9 with TRBJ1-1, with D possibly TRBD1 on 6 matching bases. Germline V gene data show CDR1 as SEHNR and CDR2 as FQNEAQ (reference sequence). The CDR3 is made up of 15 amino acids. Trimming left V 3 bases short and J 2 bases short, with 13 bases between. Full variable domain (remainder filled in from reference TRBV7-9 and TRBJ1-1): DTGVSQNPRHKITKRGQNVTFRCDPISEHNRLYWYRQTLGQGPEFLTYFQNEAQLEKSRLLSDRFSAERPKGSFSTLEIQRTEQGDSAMYLCASSFPRGPNTEAFFGQGTRLTVV.

This chain uses TRBV6-5 with TRBJ1-1; D might be TRBD1 (5 bases). The CDR3 is made up of 15 amino acids. V was trimmed by 6 bases and J by 1 base, leaving 15 bases between them. Germline V lookup: CDR1 MNHEY, CDR2 SVGAGI. CDR3 DNA: TGTGCCAGCAGCTCCCTCCGGGGGTCGAACACTGAAGCTTTCTTT. Protein product: CASSSLRGSNTEAFF.

The chain carries TRBV5-6 and TRBJ1-2; D may be TRBD1 (5 bases). Germline CDR1 SGHDT, CDR2 YYEEEE. The CDR3 is 14 amino acids. V gave up 0 bases and J gave up 8 bases, with 14 bases separating them. The CDR3: CASSLESRVGGYTF. DNA of the CDR3: TGTGCCAGCAGCTTGGAGTCCAGGGTCGGCGGCTACACCTTC.

This clone has more than one count but fewer than ten. This sequence joins TRBV19 and TRBJ2-5; TRBD2 aligns across 8 bases. CDR1 and CDR2 (germline): LNHDA, SQIVND (reference sequence). CDR3 length: 12 residues. V shed 6 bases, J shed 4 bases, and the junction held 1 base outside the gene matches. The CDR3 here is CASRLAGETQYF. In nucleotides, the CDR3 is TGTGCCAGTAGGCTAGCGGGAGAGACCCAGTACTTC.

As concerns this clone: The same CDR3 is also encoded by other DNA sequences in this sample. The rearrangement joins TRBV7-2 to TRBJ1-2; 9 bases fit TRBD1. The CDR3 contains 13 residues. The germline CDR1 and CDR2 sequences are SGHTA and FQGNSA. Germline trimming cut 5 bases from V and 8 bases from J; bases unmatched to any gene: 6. CDR3 sequence (DNA): TGTGCCAGCAGCCTACAGGGGGCGGGGGGCTACACCTTC. As protein: CASSLQGAGGYTF.

This clone showed up just a few times. This CDR3 reads CASSIRGRDQPQHF. For the CDR3, the DNA is TGTGCCAGTAGTATCAGGGGCCGGGATCAGCCCCAGCATTTT. The chain uses TRBV19 and TRBJ1-5, with D possibly being TRBD1 (6 bases). This CDR3 has 14 amino acids. Germline V gives CDR1 LNHDA, CDR2 SQIVND (reference sequence). With 3 bases removed from V and 5 bases from J, the gap between germline ends came to 11 bases.

The chain couples TRBV7-2 to TRBJ2-7, with D unclear. V was clipped by 4 bases and J by 3 bases, with 13 bases between them. CDR1 SGHTA and CDR2 FQGNSA come from the germline V gene. The CDR3 length is 14 residues. The chain's CDR3 is CASSSRAEIYEQYF. The CDR3 coding sequence is TGTGCCAGCAGCTCACGAGCCGAGATCTACGAGCAGTACTTC.